Listed below are T cell receptor beta chains from one sample, sequenced in a study of cytomegalovirus exposure and HLA in healthy donors. Sequencing was performed with immunoSEQ multiplex PCR; in TCRdb, only in-frame clones are kept and a portion is missing. The sample has about 120,000 clones, approximately 90% seen once. Sequenced sample: PBMCs. The receptors stem from a woman younger than 35 in good health and CMV-seropositive. Both conserved end residues are part of each CDR3. A D gene is named only where the DNA matches it firmly. The size field is filled for only some rows; it gives once, few, many or a size class.

d_call,v_call,cdr3_length,clone_size,j_call,cdr3_nt,cdr3_aa
.,TRBV5-1,15,.,TRBJ2-7,TGCGCCAGCAGCTTGGAGACTCCCAGCTCCTACGAGCAGTACTTC,CASSLETPSSYEQYF
TRBD1,TRBV4-1,16,.,TRBJ1-3,TGCGCCAGCAGCCAACCGACAGGGCCGATCGGAAACACCATATATTTT,CASSQPTGPIGNTIYF
.,TRBV30,12,.,TRBJ1-1,TGTGCCTGGAGTGTAGCCGGCACTGAAGCTTTCTTT,CAWSVAGTEAFF
TRBD2,TRBV27,16,.,TRBJ2-7,TGTGCCAGCAGTCGGGCCTCAGCGGGAGGCTTGTACGAGCAGTACTTC,CASSRASAGGLYEQYF
.,TRBV6-1,14,.,TRBJ2-2,TGTGCCAGTAGAGCGGTCACGAACACCGGGGAGCTGTTTTTT,CASRAVTNTGELFF
.,TRBV5-1,13,.,TRBJ2-7,TGCGCCAGCAGCTTGGGGGCCTCCTACGAGCAGTACTTC,CASSLGASYEQYF
.,TRBV30,12,.,TRBJ2-1,TGTGCCTGGAGTTTCAGAAACAATGAGCAGTTCTTC,CAWSFRNNEQFF
.,TRBV10-3,14,.,TRBJ1-6,TGTGCCATCAGCCAGACAGCATATAATTCACCCCTCCACTTT,CAISQTAYNSPLHF
TRBD1,TRBV19,14,.,TRBJ2-3,TGTGCCAGTAGCGTTACAGGGGCTGGAGATACGCAGTATTTT,CASSVTGAGDTQYF
TRBD1,TRBV6-5,15,.,TRBJ2-5,TGTGCCAGCAGTTGGCAGGGGGCGGGTGGGGAGACCCAGTACTTC,CASSWQGAGGETQYF
.,TRBV28,14,.,TRBJ2-1,TGTGCCAGCAGTTTCGGCACTAACGGGGATGAGCAGTTCTTC,CASSFGTNGDEQFF
TRBD1,TRBV30,12,.,TRBJ2-7,TGTGCCTGGACAGGGGGCTTGAACGAGCAGTACTTC,CAWTGGLNEQYF
.,TRBV4-1,13,.,TRBJ2-7,TGCGCCAGCAGCCAAGCCAGGACCTACGAGCAGTACTTC,CASSQARTYEQYF
.,TRBV5-8,15,.,TRBJ2-5,TGTGCCAGCAGCTTGCGATTGGGGCGGCAAGAGACCCAGTACTTC,CASSLRLGRQETQYF
TRBD1,TRBV7-2,15,.,TRBJ1-4,TGTGCCAGCAGCCAACCCATTACAGGGGATGAAAAACTGTTTTTT,CASSQPITGDEKLFF
.,TRBV5-4,16,once,TRBJ2-7,TGTGCCAGCAGCTTGGTCGGCGGGGGCGCCTCCTACGAGCAGTACTTC,CASSLVGGGASYEQYF
TRBD1,TRBV15,14,.,TRBJ2-7,TGTGCCACCACCCGGGACAGATCCTCCTACGAGCAGTACTTC,CATTRDRSSYEQYF
TRBD1,TRBV18,15,.,TRBJ2-7,TGTGCCAGCTCACCCGATGGGACAGGGAGCCACGAGCAGTACTTC,CASSPDGTGSHEQYF
TRBD1,TRBV18,14,few,TRBJ1-2,TGTGCCAGCTCACCTAACCGGGACAGGGCTGGCTACACCTTC,CASSPNRDRAGYTF
TRBD1,TRBV13,14,.,TRBJ2-3,TGTGCCAGCAGCTCCAGACAGGGGGCAGATACGCAGTATTTT,CASSSRQGADTQYF
.,TRBV7-9,16,.,TRBJ1-3,TGTGCCAGCAGCACCTCACAGAACGCCAGAGGAAACACCATATATTTT,CASSTSQNARGNTIYF
.,TRBV13,16,.,TRBJ2-6,TGTGCCAGCAGCTTTCGAGAAAGCTCTGGGGCCAACGTCCTGACTTTC,CASSFRESSGANVLTF
TRBD1,TRBV2,15,once,TRBJ1-5,TGTGCCAGCAGTTGGGGACAGGGGAACAATCAGCCCCAGCATTTT,CASSWGQGNNQPQHF
TRBD1,TRBV30,15,.,TRBJ1-1,TGTGCCTCCACTTATCAGGGGGCGCAGGGCACTGAAGCTTTCTTT,CASTYQGAQGTEAFF